The 8 T cell receptor beta chains given below trace back to one sample, sequenced in a study of control samples from healthy donors and cancer patients. The repertoire was sequenced with immunoSEQ multiplex PCR; TCRdb's copy has only in-frame clones and lacks some. The profile shows some 120,000 clones, around 90% of them singletons. Source material: blood. These receptors all stem from a man aged 35 to 55 in good health.

This chain joins TRBV10-3 and TRBJ2-1; 7 positions match TRBD2. The V and J ends lost 4 bases and 1 base, in that order; junction bases with no gene match: 1. CDR1 is ENHRY and CDR2 is SYGVKD in the germline V gene. This CDR3 comprises 14 residues. CDR3 sequence (DNA): TGTGCCATCAGTGCCGGGGGGTCCTACAATGAGCAGTTCTTC. It yields the protein CAISAGGSYNEQFF.

The chain is built from TRBV18 and TRBJ1-6; the D gene is possibly TRBD1 (5 bases). The CDR3 spans 16 residues. Trimming stripped 0 bases from V and 5 bases from J, with 11 bases between. Germline CDR1 KGHSH, CDR2 LQKENI. DNA for the CDR3: TGTGCCAGCTCACCACCGGGAGGGGCCAATAATTCACCCCTCCACTTT. Translated, it gives CASSPPGGANNSPLHF.

The rearrangement uses TRBV20-1 and TRBJ2-7; no clear D gene. Germline CDR1 DFQATT, CDR2 SNEGSKA (reference sequence). This CDR3 has 10 amino acids. V was trimmed by 6 bases and J by 6 bases, leaving 9 bases between them. CDR3 bases: TGCAGTGCCTCCCTCGGCGAGCAGTACTTC. Its translation: CSASLGEQYF.

This chain connects TRBV15 to TRBJ2-2; 12 nucleotides align to TRBD2. CDR3 length equals 17 residues. The germline V gene encodes CDR1 LNHNV and CDR2 YYDKDF (reference sequence). V was clipped by 3 bases and J by 1 base; unmatched bases: 3. The CDR3 DNA reads as TGTGCCACCAGCAGGAGGGGACTAGCGGGGAACACCGGGGAGCTGTTTTTT. It encodes CATSRRGLAGNTGELFF.

V and J are TRBV5-4 and TRBJ2-2; D may be TRBD1 (5 bases). Trimming removed 4 bases from V and 4 bases from J, with 14 bases in between. Germline CDR1 reads SGHNT; CDR2 reads YYREEE (reference sequence). The CDR3 spans 15 residues. CDR3 in DNA: TGTGCCAGCAGCGTGCAGGCAGGGTCCACCGGGGAGCTGTTTTTT. Translated: CASSVQAGSTGELFF.

This rearrangement joins TRBV6-6 to TRBJ1-1; D might be TRBD1 (5 bases). V lost 6 bases and J 3 bases, leaving 8 bases between the germline ends. Germline loops: CDR1 MNHNY, CDR2 SVGAGI (reference sequence). CDR3 length: 12 residues. The CDR3 loop reads CASRLRDTEAFF. The CDR3 nucleotides read TGTGCCAGCAGACTCAGGGACACTGAAGCTTTCTTT.

The chain links TRBV19 to TRBJ1-2; 10 bases align to TRBD1. CDR1 is LNHDA and CDR2 is SQIVND in the germline V gene (reference sequence). Trimming removed 1 base from V and 4 bases from J; junction bases left unmatched: 3. The CDR3 is 15 amino acids. CDR3 residues: CASSIGTGGSYGYTF. For the CDR3, the DNA is TGTGCCAGTAGTATAGGGACAGGGGGTTCCTATGGCTACACCTTC.

This clone turned up a few times. The chain joins TRBV6-5 to TRBJ1-4, with 7 positions matching TRBD1. J was trimmed by 4 bases and V by 9 bases; bases with no gene match: 8. Per the germline V gene, CDR1 is MNHEY and CDR2 is SVGAGI. This CDR3 is 14 amino acids long. The CDR3 sequence is CASGPGQHNEKLFF. Written as DNA, the CDR3 is TGTGCCAGTGGTCCGGGACAGCATAATGAAAAACTGTTTTTT.